The clone carrying this T cell receptor beta chain was picked up a small number of times. CDR3 length equals 17 residues. In germline, CDR1 is SEHNR, CDR2 FQNEAQ (reference sequence). With 2 bases removed from V and 0 bases from J, the gap between germline ends came to 11 bases. Authors' analysis steps: Amplified reference gene primers provided the basis for estimating nucleated cell counts. Generated by immunoSEQ multiplex PCR, the TCRdb table keeps only in-frame clones and is missing some. Clonal size and the V and J genes are those of that table, whereas D and trimming came from the DNA. The table shows around 170,000 clones, with about 83% occurring only once. The data are from a study of blood T cell repertoires in COVID-19. On the study more broadly: The United States, Italy and Spain were the sources of the acute and convalescent COVID-19 samples. Sample material is recorded as cDNA or gDNA derived from T cells, B-cell-depleted T cells, or PBMCs.

The sequenced sample was peripheral blood. This TCR was recovered from a man in his 70s who had recovered from COVID-19. J is TRBJ1-6 and V is TRBV7-9, with D possibly TRBD1 on 6 matching bases. The chain's CDR3 is CASSLMGGGSYNSPLHF. Written as DNA, the CDR3 is TGTGCCAGCAGCTTAATGGGAGGGGGCTCCTATAATTCACCCCTCCACTTT.